These T cell receptor beta chains were read from a single sample in a study of shared clonotypes between healthy human individuals. Sequencing used immunoSEQ multiplex PCR; TCRdb keeps in-frame clones, though not all of them. The sample yields a few hundred thousand clones, 75% to 80% seen once. Source material: PBMCs. The receptors derive from a middle-aged woman in good health. Some clones in this sample may be carry-over from other donors' samples. Each CDR3 is given without its conserved first and last residue. Expanded clones are given a class, and other clones once, few, many or no size at all.

TRBV9	once	TRBJ2-7	ASSPGGTGVYEQY
TRBV28	NA	TRBJ1-5	ASRPSGDQPQH
TRBV5-1	NA	TRBJ2-7	ASRGTSGAYEQY
TRBV4-3	few	TRBJ1-6	ASSQQEDSPLH
TRBV29-1	NA	TRBJ2-3	SVGTGTWEQY
TRBV7-8	NA	TRBJ2-7	ASSLTSGDSYEQY
TRBV27	NA	TRBJ2-7	ASSRLGYYEQY
TRBV5-4	NA	TRBJ2-7	ASSLEASGFYEQY
TRBV20-1	NA	TRBJ2-5	NTSEETQY
TRBV4-1	NA	TRBJ2-7	ASSQLAGPYEQY
TRBV7-6	NA	TRBJ2-7	ASSLGGKQY
TRBV10-2	once	TRBJ2-7	ASSVTGSSYEQY
TRBV28	NA	TRBJ2-1	ASSLMHNEQF
TRBV7-3	NA	TRBJ2-1	ASSPGTGGHNEQF
TRBV11-1	NA	TRBJ2-7	ASSTLLRGSSYEQY
TRBV30	NA	TRBJ1-2	AAPTPPGGYT
TRBV7-3	NA	TRBJ2-1	ASSLGQWNEQF
TRBV18	NA	TRBJ2-1	ASSPTNREDYNEQF
TRBV19	NA	TRBJ2-2	ASSIGVSAGELF
TRBV25-1	few	NA	ASSRSYEQY
TRBV5-4	NA	TRBJ2-5	ASSGPGRTQETQY
TRBV27	NA	TRBJ1-5	ASSLSRTTHQPQH
TRBV28	NA	TRBJ2-1	ASSSSGRDRF
TRBV4-1	few	TRBJ1-5	ASSQDAGGQPQH
TRBV4-1	NA	TRBJ1-5	ASSQREYSNQPQH
TRBV28	NA	TRBJ1-5	ASSKSNQPQH
TRBV2	NA	TRBJ2-4	ASMRTSGRVAKNIQY
TRBV10-2	NA	TRBJ1-2	ASSNDRNYGYT
TRBV9	NA	TRBJ2-7	ASSASGPTLEQY
TRBV5-1	NA	TRBJ2-1	ASSLDWAGEQF
TRBV7-2	NA	TRBJ2-7	ASSSQGALSYEQY
TRBV15	few	TRBJ2-7	ATSREYRGPAAGT
TRBV15	NA	TRBJ2-7	ATSRSQTSGSSI
TRBV7-6	NA	TRBJ1-5	ASSLVGEEGNQPQH
TRBV30	NA	TRBJ1-2	AWKRLWGQGYT
TRBV10-3	NA	TRBJ2-1	AISELSGTYNEQF